Below, one TCR beta chain is given with its context. The sample comes from a study of patients and donors after allogeneic stem cell transplantation. TCRdb fed the RT-PCR reads into MiXCR, producing one record per CDR3 protein. The sample shows 920,000 or so distinct CDR3 sequences, about 20% of them seen only once. Trimming left V 3 bases short and J 5 bases short, with 13 bases between. The CDR3 extends over 13 amino acids. The germline V gene has CDR1 DFQATT and CDR2 SNEGSKA (reference sequence). The specimen sequenced was blood, either unsorted or a sorted T cell fraction (not recorded which). This TCR derives from a human donor who was either an allogeneic HSCT recipient or a stem cell or donor lymphocyte infusion donor (not recorded which). It is not recorded whose cells these are; they may come from a transplant donor. This rearrangement joins TRBV20-1 to TRBJ2-5; D is uncertain. The DNA of the CDR3 is TGCAGTGCTAGCCTCATATTTGGGGAGACCCAGTACTTC. It yields the protein CSASLIFGETQYF.